This T cell receptor beta chain was recovered during a study of cytomegalovirus exposure and HLA in healthy donors. Study-wide results and caveats: Some TCR beta chains (approximately 180 of them) were listed as cytomegalovirus-associated. When a later analysis compared HLA-associated TCR beta chains with equally common others, the HLA-associated chains turned out to be more clonally expanded and to have lower generation probabilities.

At collection, donors were nominally healthy, but unrecorded immune exposures were probable. Per the germline V gene, CDR1 is MNHNS and CDR2 is SASEGT. The CDR3 is made up of 14 amino acids. The V gene lost 3 bases and the J gene lost 5 bases, with 13 bases spanning the gap. This clone was seen a handful of times. Its antigen is still unknown. A multiplex PCR was run with 60 Vbeta primers and 13 Jbeta primers. Original methodology: The count from a later analysis was tens of millions of unique TCR beta chains, 9 million to 12 million of them shared. The assay was immunoSEQ multiplex PCR, and TCRdb's table has in-frame clones only and misses some. The DNA was the basis for D and trimming; V, J and clone size are from that table. Here the sample spans roughly 110,000 clones, roughly 70% being singletons.

Sequenced: PBMCs. This chain joins TRBV6-1 and TRBJ1-2; D is uncertain. This TCR was recovered from a male donor in good health and CMV-seropositive. The CDR3 loop is CASSEATRDYGYTF. CDR3 in DNA: TGTGCCAGCAGTGAGGCGACAAGAGATTATGGCTACACCTTC.